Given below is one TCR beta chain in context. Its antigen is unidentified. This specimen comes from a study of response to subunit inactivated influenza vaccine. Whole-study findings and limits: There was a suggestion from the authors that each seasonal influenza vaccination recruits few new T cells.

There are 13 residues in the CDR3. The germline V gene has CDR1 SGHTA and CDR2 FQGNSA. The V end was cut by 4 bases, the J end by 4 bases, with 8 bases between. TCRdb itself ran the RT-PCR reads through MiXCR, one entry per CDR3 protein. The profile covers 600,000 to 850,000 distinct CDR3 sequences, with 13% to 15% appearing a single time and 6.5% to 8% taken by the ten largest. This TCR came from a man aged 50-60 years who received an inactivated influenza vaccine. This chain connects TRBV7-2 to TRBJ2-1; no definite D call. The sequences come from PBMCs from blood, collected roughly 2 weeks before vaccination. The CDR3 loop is CASSSTQYNEQFF. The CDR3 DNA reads TGTGCCAGCAGCTCCACACAATACAATGAGCAGTTCTTC.